This passage covers 21 T cell receptor beta chains from one sample sequenced in a study of shared clonotypes between healthy human individuals. The data were produced by immunoSEQ multiplex PCR, yet TCRdb's version contains in-frame clones alone and is incomplete. The profile shows about 2 million clones, 85% to 95% of them singletons. The naive CD8 fraction comprised CD45RO-negative cells positively selected for CCR7 and excluded terminally differentiated effector memory CD45RA+ cells. Sequenced material: naive CD8+ T cells sorted from blood. These receptors were taken from a young man in good health.

This clone occurred a few times. The chain links TRBV19 to TRBJ1-5; D call uncertain. The ends were cut back, 4 bases at V and 1 base at J, with 11 bases in the middle. This CDR3 is 15 amino acids long. Germline CDR1 and CDR2: LNHDA and SQIVND (reference sequence). The CDR3 here is CASSTQRRSNQPQHF. In DNA form, the CDR3 reads TGTGCCAGTAGTACCCAGAGAAGGAGCAATCAGCCCCAGCATTTT.

The CDR3 reads CASSLVAESSYEQYF. CDR3 coding DNA: TGTGCCAGCAGCTTAGTGGCGGAGAGCTCCTACGAGCAGTACTTC. The chain recombines TRBV13 with TRBJ2-7; the D is unclear. CDR1 is PRHDT, CDR2 FYEKMQ, per germline (reference sequence). The CDR3 loop spans 15 amino acids. V was clipped by 1 base and J by 0 bases, with 10 bases between them.

This clone was recorded once. The CDR3, as DNA: TGTGCCAGCAGCCCCCCCTGGCAGTCGAACACCGGGGAGCTGTTTTTT. Translation: CASSPPWQSNTGELFF. This sequence joins TRBV7-9 and TRBJ2-2; no clear D gene. The V and J ends lost 5 bases and 0 bases respectively, with 13 bases between them. Germline CDR1 is SEHNR and CDR2 is FQNEAQ (reference sequence). This CDR3 spans 16 amino acids.

This clone was picked up one time. This chain joins TRBV7-6 and TRBJ2-7; TRBD2 matches 12 bases. The germline V gene encodes CDR1 SGHVS and CDR2 FNYEAQ. CDR3 length equals 16 residues. Losses at the gene ends were 2 bases for V and 0 bases for J; bases not matched to a gene: 2. CDR3 nucleotide sequence: TGTGCCAGCAGCTTAACTAGCGGGGGGAGCTCCTACGAGCAGTACTTC. Protein product: CASSLTSGGSSYEQYF.

This CDR3 reads CASSDSMGGYTF. CDR3 bases: TGTGCCAGCAGTGACTCGATGGGGGGCTACACCTTC. The V gene is TRBV6-4, the J gene TRBJ1-2, with D unclear. The CDR3 consists of 12 residues. Trimming removed 0 bases from V and 8 bases from J, with 7 bases in between. Germline V gene sequence: CDR1 MRHNA, CDR2 SNTAGT.

A note on this clone: The same CDR3 can be traced to other DNA sequences in this sample. The chain employs TRBV27 and TRBJ2-6, with 7 bases identical to TRBD1. Germline V gene data show CDR1 as MNHEY and CDR2 as SMNVEV (reference sequence). The CDR3 spans 16 residues. The trim removed 3 bases at V and 2 bases at J, leaving 4 bases unmatched. The CDR3 DNA follows: TGTGCCAGCAGTTTTACAGGGGCAGCTGGGGCCAACGTCCTGACTTTC. This sequence encodes CASSFTGAAGANVLTF.

V is TRBV4-3 and J is TRBJ1-2, with no clear D. CDR3 length: 15 amino acids. Germline V gene sequence: CDR1 LGHNA, CDR2 YSLEER. V lost 4 bases, J lost 0 bases, and 12 bases lay in between. The CDR3 here is CASSLGLTTNYGYTF. CDR3 DNA: TGCGCCAGCAGCCTCGGCCTCACAACTAACTATGGCTACACCTTC.

The genes are TRBV21-1 and TRBJ2-5; TRBD1 is the table's D call and was not checked against the DNA. TRBV21-1 is deemed a pseudogene. The CDR3 runs 19 residues. The CDR3 reads CASSKTRPMDRATGETQYF. The CDR3 bases are TGTGCCAGCAGCAAAACCCGACCGATGGACAGGGCCACCGGAGAGACCCAGTACTTC.

The V call is TRBV5-4, the J call TRBJ1-2; 8 bases fit TRBD1. After removal of 0 bases from V and 2 bases from J, the junction contained 3 bases not matched to a gene. Germline values: CDR1 SGHNT, CDR2 YYREEE (reference sequence). This CDR3 contains 15 residues. The CDR3 DNA sequence: TGTGCCAGCAGCTTGGACCGGACAGGGAACTATGGCTACACCTTC. This sequence encodes CASSLDRTGNYGYTF. The full variable domain, completed using reference TRBV5-4 and TRBJ1-2, is ETGVTQSPTHLIKTRGQQVTLRCSSQSGHNTVSWYQQALGQGPQFIFQYYREEENGRGNFPPRFSGLQFPNYSSELNVNALELDDSALYLCASSLDRTGNYGYTFGSGTRLTVV.

This chain links TRBV6-6 with TRBJ1-6; tentative D call: TRBD1 (6 bases). Germline-derived CDR1 and CDR2 are MNHNY and SVGAGI (reference sequence). Trimming cost V 6 bases and J 9 bases, with 15 bases left between them. The length of the CDR3 is 14 residues. The CDR3 region has the DNA TGTGCCAGCAGCCCGGCGGGGGGCGGTTCACCCCTCCACTTT. It specifies CASSPAGGGSPLHF.

The chain recombines TRBV13 with TRBJ2-1; 9 bases are shared with TRBD2. The V segment lost 5 bases and the J segment 3 bases; nucleotides outside the gene matches: 8. CDR1 PRHDT and CDR2 FYEKMQ come from the germline V gene (reference sequence). The CDR3 is 16 amino acids. The CDR3 nucleotides read TGTGCCAGCAGCCCCGGTGTAGCGGGAGTCTACAATGAGCAGTTCTTC. As protein: CASSPGVAGVYNEQFF.

This clone has a single count. The V and J genes are TRBV5-1 and TRBJ2-2; D gene uncertain. V was cut by 0 bases and J by 3 bases, with 18 bases left in between. The CDR3 spans 18 residues. The V gene's germline CDR1 is SGHRS and CDR2 YFSETQ. CDR3 sequence reads: CASSLVKGWAQDTGELFF. CDR3 sequence (DNA): TGCGCCAGCAGCTTGGTCAAAGGGTGGGCGCAGGACACCGGGGAGCTGTTTTTT.

The rearrangement uses TRBV4-3 and TRBJ2-7, with 7 bases aligning to TRBD2. CDR1 and CDR2 (germline): LGHNA, YSLEER. The length of the CDR3 is 16 residues. Losses at the gene ends were 1 base for V and 0 bases for J; bases not matched to a gene: 6. The CDR3 is CASSQGLAEASYEQYF. Written as DNA, the CDR3 is TGCGCCAGCAGCCAAGGTCTAGCGGAGGCCTCCTACGAGCAGTACTTC.

V and J are TRBV2 and TRBJ2-5; no clear D gene. The CDR3 has 13 amino acids. V gave up 6 bases and J gave up 3 bases, with 11 bases separating them. Germline CDR1 reads SNHLY; CDR2 reads FYNNEI. The CDR3 nucleotides read TGTGCCAGCAGAGGGCCAGAAAAAGAGACCCAGTACTTC. Its translation: CASRGPEKETQYF.

The V and J genes are TRBV4-1 and TRBJ2-4; either TRBD1 or TRBD2 may supply D (5 bases each). The germline V and J ends were trimmed by 0 bases and 0 bases, with 18 bases remaining between them. The length of the CDR3 is 19 residues. Germline CDR1 MGHRA, CDR2 YSYEKL. CDR3 residues: CASSQDPPGTTLAKNIQYF. The CDR3, as DNA: TGCGCCAGCAGCCAAGACCCGCCCGGGACGACGCTAGCCAAAAACATTCAGTACTTC.

The rearrangement uses TRBV27 and TRBJ1-5; TRBD1 agrees at 8 bases. Germline assignment: CDR1 MNHEY and CDR2 SMNVEV (reference sequence). The CDR3 consists of 15 residues. V lost 5 bases and J lost 6; bases outside the gene matches: 9. CDR3 nucleotides: TGTGCCAGCAGTCCCTGGACAGGGAGGGGTCAGCCCCAGCATTTT. Its protein product is CASSPWTGRGQPQHF.

CDR3 sequence: CASSGTSGSMDEQFF. The CDR3 DNA follows: TGTGCCAGCAGCGGGACTAGCGGGAGTATGGATGAGCAGTTCTTC. The chain recombines TRBV2 with TRBJ2-1; 14 bases agree with TRBD2. V trimming: 6 bases; J trimming: 8 bases; junction bases outside the gene matches: 6. This CDR3 has 15 amino acids. CDR1 is SNHLY and CDR2 is FYNNEI in the germline V gene.

This clone came up a few times. Other DNA variants within this sample encode the same CDR3. The chain combines TRBV27 with TRBJ1-4; maybe TRBD1 (5 bases). The CDR3 is made up of 14 amino acids. CDR1 MNHEY and CDR2 SMNVEV come from the germline V gene (reference sequence). V was clipped by 1 base and J by 3 bases, with 6 bases between them. In DNA, the CDR3 is TGTGCCAGCAGTTTATGGGGGGCTAATGAAAAACTGTTTTTT. Protein product: CASSLWGANEKLFF.

The CDR3 sequence is CASSYSRGEGPQHF. The CDR3 nucleotides read TGTGCCAGCAGTTACTCGCGGGGTGAGGGGCCCCAGCATTTT. This chain links TRBV6-6 with TRBJ1-5; D not certain. The germline V and J ends were trimmed by 0 bases and 9 bases, with 12 bases remaining between them. CDR3 length equals 14 residues. Germline CDR1 reads MNHNY; CDR2 reads SVGAGI (reference sequence).

The chain joins TRBV7-9 to TRBJ2-1, with TRBD1 matching over 8 bases. V dropped 4 bases and J dropped 8; count of bases not matched to a gene: 7. CDR3 length: 14 residues. In germline, CDR1 is SEHNR, CDR2 FQNEAQ (reference sequence). The CDR3 loop is CASSSRAGGDEQFF. In DNA, the CDR3 is TGTGCCAGCAGCTCCCGGGCAGGGGGCGATGAGCAGTTCTTC.

The chain couples TRBV14 to TRBJ2-2; a possible D gene is TRBD1 (6 bases). The CDR3 covers 17 residues. Looked up from germline, CDR1 is SGHDN and CDR2 is FVKESK. Between the trimmed V and J ends, which lost 7 bases and 3 bases, there was a span of 21 bases. The CDR3 DNA is TGTGCCAGCATACCGTGGGGGCAGCGAAGGGACACCGGGGAGCTGTTTTTT. This encodes CASIPWGQRRDTGELFF.